Below, one T cell receptor (beta chain) is given with its context. J gave up 12 bases and V 5 bases, and 16 bases lay outside the gene matches. The CDR3 spans 16 residues. In germline, CDR1 is MGHDK, CDR2 SYGVNS. These data come from a study of blood T cell repertoires in COVID-19. Looking at the study overall: Whether acute or convalescent, the COVID-19 samples came from the United States, Italy and Spain. Nucleic acid was either cDNA or gDNA, and it came from T cells, B-cell-depleted T cells, or PBMCs.

Under the authors' procedure: Using reference gene primer amplification, nucleated cell counts were estimated. Clones were read by immunoSEQ multiplex PCR, and TCRdb kept only the in-frame ones, dropping some. V and J calls and clone size are copied from that table; D and trimming were computed from the DNA. The table shows 340,000 or so clones, with about 83% occurring only once. This TCR came from a man under 40 with active or convalescent COVID-19. Material for sequencing was peripheral blood. The chain has TRBV25-1 and TRBJ2-1, with 10 nucleotides matching TRBD2. The DNA of the CDR3 is TGTGCCAGCAGTACCCGCGGTAGCGGGGGGTTAAGCGTGCAGTTCTTC. It specifies CASSTRGSGGLSVQFF.